The 14 T cell receptor beta chains presented below share a single source sample, sequenced in a study of cytomegalovirus exposure and HLA in healthy donors. TCRdb keeps only in-frame clones here, not all; method: immunoSEQ multiplex PCR. The sample carries around 100,000 clones, roughly 95% recorded once. Sequenced input: PBMCs. Receptors originate from a woman between 18 and 29 years old in good health and CMV-seronegative.

The chain has TRBV5-6 and TRBJ1-2; 11 bases match TRBD1. Germline values: CDR1 SGHDT, CDR2 YYEEEE. V shed 3 bases and J 4 bases; nucleotides not matched to a gene: 5. The CDR3 sequence is 15 residues long. The DNA for the CDR3 is TGTGCCAGCAGCTGGGGACAGGGGGAGACCTATGGCTACACCTTC. Encoded protein: CASSWGQGETYGYTF.

The rearrangement joins TRBV29-1 to TRBJ1-4; no clear D. The germline V gene encodes CDR1 SQVTM and CDR2 ANQGSEA. The V end lost 7 bases, the J end lost 0 bases, and 12 bases lay between the germline ends. The CDR3 loop spans 14 amino acids. CDR3 DNA: TGCAGCGCCGGTCCCGGGACAACTAATGAAAAACTGTTTTTT. It is translated as CSAGPGTTNEKLFF.

This chain connects TRBV11-2 to TRBJ2-1, with 8 bases matching TRBD2. Germline CDR1 and CDR2: SGHAT and FQNNGV. The CDR3 has 16 residues. V was clipped by 3 bases and J by 1 base; unmatched bases: 5. The CDR3 is CASSLGGTRSYNEQFF. The CDR3 bases are TGTGCCAGCAGCTTGGGAGGGACTAGGTCCTACAATGAGCAGTTCTTC.

This chain uses TRBV6-5 with TRBJ1-1; D unresolved. This CDR3 comprises 12 residues. V was cut by 6 bases and J by 0 bases, with 5 bases left in between. Per germline, CDR1 MNHEY and CDR2 SVGAGI. CDR3 bases: TGTGCCAGCAGGTTCATGAACACTGAAGCTTTCTTT. This translates into CASRFMNTEAFF.

J is TRBJ1-1 and V is TRBV2; D not resolved. Deletions cut 7 bases from V and 5 bases from J, with 8 bases between. Germline CDR1 and CDR2: SNHLY and FYNNEI. The CDR3 totals 11 residues. This chain's CDR3 is CASTTRTEAFF. CDR3 bases: TGTGCCAGCACGACGAGGACTGAAGCTTTCTTT.

The rearrangement joins TRBV11-1 to TRBJ2-1, with D possibly being TRBD1 (6 bases). This CDR3 contains 18 residues. Germline V lookup: CDR1 SGHAT, CDR2 FQDESV (reference sequence). V was clipped by 0 bases and J by 4 bases, with 19 bases between them. The CDR3 nucleotides read TGTGCCAGCAGCTTAGCCCGAACTTTTGGGGGCGAATACAATGAGCAGTTCTTC. This codes for CASSLARTFGGEYNEQFF. Variable domain in full (rest from reference TRBV11-1 and TRBJ2-1): EAEVAQSPRYKITEKSQAVAFWCDPISGHATLYWYRQILGQGPELLVQFQDESVVDDSQLPKDRFSAERLKGVDSTLKIQPAELGDSAMYLCASSLARTFGGEYNEQFFGPGTRLTVL.

This chain connects TRBV5-4 to TRBJ1-1, with 8 bases that match TRBD1. The CDR3 is 14 amino acids. V dropped 3 bases and J dropped 1; count of bases not matched to a gene: 2. Germline V gives CDR1 SGHNT, CDR2 YYREEE (reference sequence). CDR3 nucleotides: TGTGCCAGCAGCTCAGGGGGCCAGAACACTGAAGCTTTCTTT. Translating gives CASSSGGQNTEAFF.

This chain links TRBV28 with TRBJ2-3; no reliable D call. Trimming cost V 6 bases and J 4 bases, with 14 bases left between them. This CDR3 is 14 amino acids long. Germline V gene sequence: CDR1 MDHEN, CDR2 SYDVKM. The CDR3 region is CASSLLGAADTQYF. CDR3 sequence (DNA): TGTGCCAGCAGCCTCTTAGGCGCGGCAGATACGCAGTATTTT.

The chain is built from TRBV30 and TRBJ2-1, with 9 bases that match TRBD2. Unmatched junction bases numbered 15, after V lost 0 bases and J lost 9 bases. CDR1 and CDR2 (germline): GTSNPN, SVGIG (reference sequence). The CDR3 is made up of 17 amino acids. The CDR3 spells CAWSVIPGGSGSIEQFF. The CDR3, as DNA: TGTGCCTGGAGTGTCATCCCGGGGGGTAGCGGGAGTATTGAGCAGTTCTTC.

The chain is built from TRBV7-2 and TRBJ2-7, with D possibly being TRBD2 (5 bases). Trimming shortened V by 6 bases and J by 0 bases, and 12 bases separated the two germline ends. The V gene's germline CDR1 is SGHTA and CDR2 FQGNSA. The CDR3 contains 14 residues. This CDR3 reads CASREAPDSYEQYF. The CDR3, as DNA: TGTGCCAGCAGGGAGGCCCCGGACTCCTACGAGCAGTACTTC.

V and J are TRBV29-1 and TRBJ1-1; 7 bases are shared with TRBD1. CDR1 and CDR2 from the germline V gene are SQVTM and ANQGSEA. The CDR3 length is 12 residues. V lost 7 bases, J lost 0 bases, and 2 bases stayed unmatched. CDR3 sequence: CSGGQMNTEAFF. CDR3 in DNA: TGCAGCGGGGGACAGATGAACACTGAAGCTTTCTTT.

The gene calls are TRBV14 and TRBJ2-1; 9 positions agree with TRBD2. J lost 3 bases, V lost 4 bases, and 7 bases had no gene match. The CDR3 has 16 amino acids. Per germline, CDR1 SGHDN and CDR2 FVKESK. The CDR3 DNA follows: TGTGCCAGCAGCCTTCTGAGCGGGGGGAGCTACAATGAGCAGTTCTTC. Its translation is CASSLLSGGSYNEQFF.

This clone was seen just once. This chain connects TRBV4-1 to TRBJ2-7; 14 bases are a match to TRBD2. The length of the CDR3 is 17 residues. Germline lookup yields CDR1 MGHRA and CDR2 YSYEKL. V trimming: 0 bases; J trimming: 3 bases; junction bases outside the gene matches: 4. Here the CDR3 reads CASSQETGTSGSYEQYF. CDR3 coding DNA: TGCGCCAGCAGCCAAGAAACAGGGACTAGCGGGAGCTACGAGCAGTACTTC.

The rearrangement joins TRBV19 to TRBJ1-5, with 7 nucleotides matching TRBD1. The V and J ends lost 1 base and 5 bases, in that order; junction bases with no gene match: 5. The CDR3 totals 15 residues. The germline V gene has CDR1 LNHDA and CDR2 SQIVND (reference sequence). The CDR3 DNA is TGTGCCAGTAGTATAGTGGGGACAGAATATCAGCCCCAGCATTTT. It specifies CASSIVGTEYQPQHF. The whole variable domain, remainder taken from reference TRBV19 and TRBJ1-5, is DGGITQSPKYLFRKEGQNVTLSCEQNLNHDAMYWYRQDPGQGLRLIYYSQIVNDFQKGDIAEGYSVSREKKESFPLTVTSAQKNPTAFYLCASSIVGTEYQPQHFGDGTRLSIL.